This T cell receptor (beta chain) was sequenced for a study of OX40 agonist ivuxolimab in advanced cancers. General study findings and limits: Normalized T-cell clonal expansion was also low in a subset of nonresponders.

TCRdb keeps only in-frame clones here, not all; method: immunoSEQ multiplex PCR. The table has 60,000 or so clones, 75% to 90% seen once. On this clone: As yet, its antigen is unknown.

V gave up 7 bases and J gave up 9 bases, with 16 bases separating them. CDR1 is SNHLY, CDR2 FYNNEI, per germline. This CDR3 spans 12 amino acids. Samples were taken at baseline and on day 1 of cycles 4 and 7. This specimen was CD4+ or CD8+ T cells sorted from blood, taken in a trial of the OX40 agonist ivuxolimab. This receptor was identified in an adult with an advanced solid tumor such as melanoma, head and neck, liver or kidney cancer. J is TRBJ2-7 and V is TRBV2; no firm D call. CDR3 sequence: CASNLMGAMQYF. In DNA, the CDR3 is TGTGCCAGCAACCTGATGGGTGCGATGCAGTACTTC.